A selection of T cell receptor beta chains follows, all from one sample in a study of vaccination and CD4 T cells after COVID-19. Their recognized antigens are unknown. TCRdb itself ran the PCR reads through MiXCR, one entry per CDR3 protein. Among around 11,000 distinct CDR3 sequences listed, approximately 40% were seen once. Sequencing was performed on CD4+ T cells from blood, cultured in vitro. The receptors stem from a human donor who had recovered from COVID-19. Each CDR3 is given with its conserved first and last residue. A D gene is named only where the DNA matches it firmly. Clone size, where shown, is once, few, many, or a class for clones that have expanded.

DNA: TGCGCCAGCAGCCCGGGGAGCGAGGTCACAGATACGCAGTATTTT
CDR3: CASSPGSEVTDTQYF
size: NA
J: TRBJ2-3
V: TRBV5-1
D: NA

DNA: TGCAGTGCTAGGGGCAGGGTCTCCTACGAGCAGTACTTC
CDR3: CSARGRVSYEQYF
size: NA
J: TRBJ2-7
V: TRBV20-1
D: NA

DNA: TGTGCCATCAGTGAGGGAGGGGATGCAGATACGCAGTATTTT
CDR3: CAISEGGDADTQYF
size: once
J: TRBJ2-3
V: TRBV10-3
D: NA

DNA: TGTGCCAGTAGTCCTCGACTGCGCTTTGGGGCAGATACGCAGTATTTT
CDR3: CASSPRLRFGADTQYF
size: few
J: TRBJ2-3
V: TRBV19
D: NA

DNA: TGCAGTGCTAGAGATGGCAGGGGGCTTGCAGATACGCAGTATTTT
CDR3: CSARDGRGLADTQYF
size: NA
J: TRBJ2-3
V: TRBV20-1
D: TRBD1

DNA: TGCGCCAGCAGATACGGGGGGAACACAGATACGCAGTATTTT
CDR3: CASRYGGNTDTQYF
size: NA
J: TRBJ2-3
V: TRBV4-1
D: TRBD2

DNA: TGTGCCAGCACCACCCTCAAGGATTCCAAAAACATTCAGTACTTC
CDR3: CASTTLKDSKNIQYF
size: NA
J: TRBJ2-4
V: TRBV5-5
D: NA

DNA: TGCAGTGCTAGGTCCCGACAGGAACCGAACACTGAAGCTTTCTTT
CDR3: CSARSRQEPNTEAFF
size: few
J: TRBJ1-1
V: TRBV20-1
D: NA

DNA: TGTGCCAGCAGCTTAGTAGCCGGGATGGGAACCTACGAGCAGTACTTC
CDR3: CASSLVAGMGTYEQYF
size: NA
J: TRBJ2-7
V: TRBV7-2
D: NA

DNA: TGCAGTGCTAACAGGGGTTATGGAAACACCATATATTTT
CDR3: CSANRGYGNTIYF
size: NA
J: TRBJ1-3
V: TRBV20-1
D: TRBD1

DNA: TGCAGTGCCGTCTTTCTAGATACGCAGTATTTT
CDR3: CSAVFLDTQYF
size: few
J: TRBJ2-3
V: TRBV20-1
D: NA

DNA: TGTGCCAGTAGTATGGAGGGACTAGCGGGAGGTGGGGAGCAGTTCTTC
CDR3: CASSMEGLAGGGEQFF
size: NA
J: TRBJ2-1
V: TRBV19
D: TRBD2

DNA: TGTGCCAGCACTAAAGGGGGTTGGACTGAAGCTTTCTTT
CDR3: CASTKGGWTEAFF
size: few
J: TRBJ1-1
V: TRBV6-2/TRBV6-3
D: NA

DNA: TGTGCTAGCAGCCCCCGAGGGGCGGGAAGGAACACCGGGGAGCTGTTTTTT
CDR3: CASSPRGAGRNTGELFF
size: few
J: TRBJ2-2
V: TRBV7-7
D: NA

DNA: TGTGCCAGCAGCCAAGGGCGAGCAGGGTTGGTCTACGAGCAGTACTTC
CDR3: CASSQGRAGLVYEQYF
size: NA
J: TRBJ2-7
V: TRBV3-1
D: NA